The rows below give T cell receptor beta chains drawn from one sample of a study of glioma-infiltrating T cells. TCRdb redid the calling of the multiplex PCR reads with MiXCR, one entry per CDR3 protein. The data show about 93,000 distinct CDR3 sequences, 35% to 50% seen once. The material sequenced was glioma tissue, nonneoplastic brain tissue, or PBMCs (not recorded which). Receptors were obtained from a human donor with low-grade glioma or glioblastoma, undergoing nonglioma brain surgery, or in good health (not recorded which). The conserved cysteine and the conserved F or W are not part of the CDR3 here. Each record gives: CDR3 protein, V gene, J gene.

CDR3 protein: ASSSDGSSYNEQF
V gene: TRBV27
J gene: TRBJ2-1

CDR3 protein: ASTALAGQETQY
V gene: TRBV7-9
J gene: TRBJ2-5

CDR3 protein: VSIQDRGGYGYT
V gene: TRBV4-2
J gene: TRBJ1-2

CDR3 protein: SATVRERGTDTQY
V gene: TRBV20-1
J gene: TRBJ2-3

CDR3 protein: ATSSGTSGPYEQY
V gene: TRBV15
J gene: TRBJ2-7

CDR3 protein: ASSQGHGPGDTQY
V gene: TRBV4-1
J gene: TRBJ2-3

CDR3 protein: ATSDPSPGERVDTQY
V gene: TRBV24-1
J gene: TRBJ2-3

CDR3 protein: ASRSERSNQPQH
V gene: TRBV28
J gene: TRBJ1-5

CDR3 protein: SARVGGAWEAQY
V gene: TRBV20-1
J gene: -

CDR3 protein: ATSSSRTGVYNEQF
V gene: TRBV15
J gene: TRBJ2-1

CDR3 protein: SNKNVWDKQF
V gene: TRBV20-1
J gene: TRBJ2-1

CDR3 protein: ASSIPRTGELF
V gene: TRBV7-3
J gene: TRBJ2-2

CDR3 protein: ASSQTGELF
V gene: TRBV3-1
J gene: TRBJ2-2

CDR3 protein: ASSMGGGATGELF
V gene: TRBV19
J gene: TRBJ2-2

CDR3 protein: ASSTSVGTYTEAF
V gene: TRBV5-1
J gene: TRBJ1-1

CDR3 protein: ASSTGQGAYEQF
V gene: TRBV6-1
J gene: TRBJ2-1

CDR3 protein: SVATGNYGYT
V gene: TRBV29-1
J gene: TRBJ1-2

CDR3 protein: ASSPYPGNQPQH
V gene: TRBV9
J gene: TRBJ1-5

CDR3 protein: ASRPDRLNQPQH
V gene: TRBV2
J gene: TRBJ1-5

CDR3 protein: ASSSTGGNIQY
V gene: TRBV7-6
J gene: TRBJ2-4

CDR3 protein: ASNPLRIGQGTYNEQF
V gene: TRBV27
J gene: TRBJ2-1

CDR3 protein: ASSLASGSVYNEQF
V gene: TRBV12-3/TRBV12-4
J gene: TRBJ2-1

CDR3 protein: ASSLRWAGDEQY
V gene: TRBV5-1
J gene: TRBJ2-7

CDR3 protein: SVRGTTNRYEQY
V gene: TRBV29-1
J gene: TRBJ2-7

CDR3 protein: ASSLSGTDTQY
V gene: TRBV5-4
J gene: TRBJ2-3

CDR3 protein: ASSLGSYEQY
V gene: TRBV11-2
J gene: TRBJ2-7

CDR3 protein: ASSQESGLGYT
V gene: TRBV4-1
J gene: TRBJ1-2

CDR3 protein: ASSPQTSGAGSEQF
V gene: TRBV5-1
J gene: TRBJ2-1